The 27 T cell receptor beta chains given below trace back to one sample, sequenced in a study of graft-versus-host responses after intestinal transplantation (dated by TCRdb to about 2021). This sample's time point label indicates: cells obtained before transplantation from donor or recipient. The library was obtained by the immunoSEQ multiplex PCR assay. Held by TCRdb, this immuneACCESS table contains in-frame sequences only and omits some clones. Under half of the omission traces to an unresolved V gene where checked; the cause of the rest is unknown. This sample comprises about 90,000 clones, approximately 90% of them detected only once. Together, the top ten hold approximately 0.32% of the sample. No antigen is known for these receptors. The sample here was unstimulated CD4+ T cells sorted from spleen or lymph node cells, taken before transplant. These receptors were obtained from a human donor who was the organ donor for an intestinal transplant.

This clone has only one observation. V gene TRBV11-2 combines with J gene TRBJ1-3; the match to TRBD1 covers 8 bases. The V segment lost 4 bases and the J segment 0 bases; nucleotides outside the gene matches: 2. Germline CDR1 and CDR2: SGHAT and FQNNGV. This CDR3 comprises 15 residues. In nucleotides, the CDR3 is TGTGCCAGCAGCTCAGGGACAGGCTCTGGAAACACCATATATTTT. Translation gives CASSSGTGSGNTIYF.

J is TRBJ2-2 and V is TRBV11-2, with TRBD1 matching over 7 bases. V was pared by 3 bases and J by 5 bases, with 3 bases of the junction left unmatched. The CDR3 contains 14 residues. Germline CDR1 is SGHAT and CDR2 is FQNNGV. The CDR3: CASSFRQGTGELFF. CDR3 DNA sequence: TGTGCCAGCAGCTTTCGACAGGGAACCGGGGAGCTGTTTTTT.

V usage is TRBV4-1 and J usage is TRBJ1-2; 7 nucleotides align to TRBD1. CDR3 size: 16 residues. Germline CDR1 and CDR2: MGHRA and YSYEKL. V was clipped by 4 bases and J by 6 bases; unmatched bases: 14. DNA of the CDR3: TGCGCCAGCAGCCGTAACTCCGGGACAGCAGTTAATGGCTACACCTTC. Protein: CASSRNSGTAVNGYTF.

J is TRBJ2-1 and V is TRBV12-5; weak D call: TRBD2 (5 bases). The V gene lost 9 bases and the J gene lost 3 bases, with 6 bases spanning the gap. This CDR3 contains 11 residues. Germline-derived CDR1 and CDR2 are LGHNT and FRNRAP. CDR3 sequence reads: CASGDYNEQFF. DNA of the CDR3: TGTGCTAGCGGGGACTACAATGAGCAGTTCTTC. Complete variable domain (other parts from reference TRBV12-5 and TRBJ2-1): DARVTQTPRHKVTEMGQEVTMRCQPILGHNTVFWYRQTMMQGLELLAYFRNRAPLDDSGMPKDRFSAEMPDATLATLKIQPSEPRDSAVYFCASGDYNEQFFGPGTRLTVL.

Points on this clone: A read error is likely, as this CDR3 ends without the conserved phenylalanine or tryptophan. J is TRBJ1-1 and V is TRBV7-9; TRBD1 aligns across 7 bases. J was trimmed by 5 bases and V by 2 bases; bases with no gene match: 8. The CDR3 loop spans 15 amino acids. Germline V CDR1 and CDR2: SEHNR, FQNEAQ (reference sequence). CDR3 sequence: CASSLRQGVGTEAFL. The CDR3 DNA is TGTGCCAGCAGCTTACGCCAGGGGGTGGGTACTGAAGCTTTCCTT.

This sequence joins TRBV7-2 and TRBJ2-2, with a weak D call TRBD2 (6 bases). V lost 5 bases to trimming and J lost 6 bases, with 19 bases between them. The CDR3 sequence is 16 residues long. The germline V gene encodes CDR1 SGHTA and CDR2 FQGNSA. The DNA of the CDR3 is TGTGCCAGCAGCCCAGAGGGGCTAGCGATAGCCGGGGAGCTGTTTTTT. The encoded protein is CASSPEGLAIAGELFF.

The chain has TRBV9 and TRBJ1-1; D ambiguous. This CDR3 spans 14 amino acids. Germline CDR1 reads SGDLS; CDR2 reads YYNGEE. V was shortened by 4 bases and J by 4 bases, with 14 bases between the two germline ends. The CDR3 region has the DNA TGTGCCAGCAGCCTGTGGCCATGGCCCACTGAAGCTTTCTTT. Amino acids: CASSLWPWPTEAFF.

V usage is TRBV28 and J usage is TRBJ2-1, with 9 nucleotides matching TRBD1. Germline CDR1 MDHEN, CDR2 SYDVKM. V lost 6 bases, J lost 7 bases, and 10 bases stayed unmatched. This CDR3 spans 15 amino acids. CDR3 bases: TGTGCCAGCAGACAAGGGGGGACAGGGAATAATGAGCAGTTCTTC. Its protein is CASRQGGTGNNEQFF.

The chain carries TRBV6-1 and TRBJ2-6; D unclear. This CDR3 is 14 amino acids long. Germline V gene lookup returns CDR1 MNHNS and CDR2 SASEGT. The ends were cut back, 8 bases at V and 2 bases at J, with 10 bases in the middle. CDR3: CASGRSAGANVLTF. In DNA, the CDR3 is TGTGCCAGCGGCCGCAGTGCTGGGGCCAACGTCCTGACTTTC.

The chain couples TRBV19 to TRBJ1-5; perhaps TRBD1 as D (6 bases). From germline, CDR1 is LNHDA and CDR2 SQIVND (reference sequence). This CDR3 is 17 amino acids long. The ends were cut back, 8 bases at V and 0 bases at J, with 20 bases in the middle. The CDR3 DNA sequence: TGTGCCAGTTTGGCCCCTCAGGGGTTAAGTAGCAATCAGCCCCAGCATTTT. It translates to CASLAPQGLSSNQPQHF.

The gene calls are TRBV4-1 and TRBJ2-7; TRBD1 matches at 10 bases. J gave up 6 bases and V 3 bases, and 8 bases lay outside the gene matches. The CDR3 is made up of 15 amino acids. CDR1 is MGHRA and CDR2 is YSYEKL in the germline V gene. This CDR3 reads CASSHTGTGAVEQYF. DNA of the CDR3: TGCGCCAGCAGCCATACCGGGACAGGGGCTGTCGAGCAGTACTTC.

The gene calls are TRBV11-2 and TRBJ2-2; D ambiguous. The germline V gene encodes CDR1 SGHAT and CDR2 FQNNGV. Trimming took off 1 base at V and 4 bases at J, with 13 bases between the two ends. This CDR3 has 16 residues. The DNA of the CDR3 is TGTGCCAGCAGCTTAGCGGTTAGATCGGTCACCGGGGAGCTGTTTTTT. Translation gives CASSLAVRSVTGELFF.

The rearrangement joins TRBV5-1 to TRBJ2-1; TRBD2 matches 8 bases. Unmatched junction bases numbered 5, after V lost 4 bases and J lost 2 bases. CDR3 size: 15 residues. Germline V lookup: CDR1 SGHRS, CDR2 YFSETQ. CDR3 protein: CASSISGAAYNEQFF. CDR3 nucleotides: TGCGCCAGCAGCATTAGCGGGGCAGCCTACAATGAGCAGTTCTTC. Full variable domain (missing parts from reference TRBV5-1 and TRBJ2-1): KAGVTQTPRYLIKTRGQQVTLSCSPISGHRSVSWYQQTPGQGLQFLFEYFSETQRNKGNFPGRFSGRQFSNSRSEMNVSTLELGDSALYLCASSISGAAYNEQFFGPGTRLTVL.

The chain employs TRBV7-9 and TRBJ1-2; TRBD1 aligns across 8 bases. The CDR3 is made up of 14 amino acids. V lost 5 bases to trimming and J lost 4 bases; unmatched junction nucleotides: 6. Germline lookup yields CDR1 SEHNR and CDR2 FQNEAQ (reference sequence). DNA of the CDR3: TGTGCCAGCAGCCGGGACAGGAACGGCTATGGCTACACCTTC. This codes for CASSRDRNGYGYTF.

The chain carries TRBV28 and TRBJ1-6; 9 bases fit TRBD1. The germline CDR1 and CDR2 sequences are MDHEN and SYDVKM. This CDR3 is built from 14 residues. V trimming: 7 bases; J trimming: 7 bases; junction bases outside the gene matches: 5. DNA of the CDR3: TGTGCCAGCACCCCGGGACAGGGAAATTCACCCCTCCACTTT. The encoded protein is CASTPGQGNSPLHF.

V and J are TRBV5-1 and TRBJ1-1; TRBD1 agrees at 8 bases. CDR1 and CDR2 from the germline V gene are SGHRS and YFSETQ. The CDR3 totals 13 residues. With 4 bases clipped from V and 6 bases from J, the junction kept 5 bases outside the gene matches. The CDR3: CASSINRGSEAFF. The DNA for the CDR3 is TGCGCCAGCAGCATTAACAGGGGGTCTGAAGCTTTCTTT.

J is TRBJ1-2 and V is TRBV6-5; a possible D gene is TRBD1 (5 bases). Between the trimmed V and J ends, which lost 5 bases and 7 bases, there was a span of 20 bases. The CDR3 has 15 amino acids. CDR1 is MNHEY and CDR2 is SVGAGI in the germline V gene. The CDR3 sequence: CASSQMGRQGAGYTF. Here the CDR3 DNA reads TGTGCCAGCAGTCAAATGGGCCGGCAGGGCGCTGGCTACACCTTC.

This clone was seen a single time. This chain connects TRBV27 to TRBJ1-1; D not resolved. V lost 7 bases, J lost 6 bases, and 12 bases lay in between. The CDR3 has 12 amino acids. The germline V gene encodes CDR1 MNHEY and CDR2 SMNVEV (reference sequence). This CDR3 reads CASTGLGAEAFF. Here the CDR3 DNA reads TGTGCCAGCACGGGGTTGGGCGCTGAAGCTTTCTTT.

The sample holds a few counts of this clone. The gene calls are TRBV6-6 and TRBJ2-1; TRBD2 matches at 10 bases. V dropped 5 bases and J dropped 9; count of bases not matched to a gene: 4. This CDR3 is built from 13 residues. CDR1 is MNHNY, CDR2 SVGAGI, per germline (reference sequence). CDR3 coding DNA: TGTGCCAGCAGTAGCGGGAGGGAAGGTGAGCAGTTCTTC. It encodes CASSSGREGEQFF.

The chain recombines TRBV19 with TRBJ2-1; D is possibly TRBD2 (7 bases). Germline CDR1 reads LNHDA; CDR2 reads SQIVND (reference sequence). Trimming took off 3 bases at V and 7 bases at J, with 13 bases between the two ends. The length of the CDR3 is 14 residues. For the CDR3, the DNA is TGTGCCAGTAGTATTGGGGGGGGCAAAAATGAGCAGTTCTTC. This translates into CASSIGGGKNEQFF.

The chain couples TRBV19 to TRBJ1-6; a possible D gene is TRBD1 (5 bases). V shed 8 bases and J shed 7 bases, with 12 bases lying between them. CDR1 is LNHDA and CDR2 is SQIVND in the germline V gene (reference sequence). The CDR3 spans 13 residues. CDR3 sequence reads: CASGGYGNSPLHF. The CDR3 nucleotides read TGTGCCAGTGGGGGGTATGGGAATTCACCCCTCCACTTT.

The gene calls are TRBV19 and TRBJ2-1; 12 nucleotides agree with TRBD2. V lost 2 bases to trimming and J lost 9 bases; unmatched junction nucleotides: 8. Germline assignment: CDR1 LNHDA and CDR2 SQIVND (reference sequence). The CDR3 contains 16 residues. DNA of the CDR3: TGTGCCAGTAGTATATCCGGGACTAGCGGGCTCGGTGAGCAGTTCTTC. Its translation: CASSISGTSGLGEQFF.

The chain links TRBV2 to TRBJ2-6; the D gene is possibly TRBD1 (5 bases). Germline CDR1 SNHLY, CDR2 FYNNEI. Trimming took off 6 bases at V and 0 bases at J, with 9 bases between the two ends. The CDR3 is 15 amino acids. The CDR3 DNA sequence: TGTGCCAGCAGAAAAGACAGCTCTGGGGCCAACGTCCTGACTTTC. Translated, it gives CASRKDSSGANVLTF.

The V call is TRBV2, the J call TRBJ2-5; 10 bases map to TRBD2. Germline values: CDR1 SNHLY, CDR2 FYNNEI. V shed 5 bases, J shed 4 bases, and the junction held 10 bases outside the gene matches. The CDR3 runs to 16 residues. CDR3 region: CASSWGNLAGGETQYF. The CDR3 DNA follows: TGTGCCAGCAGTTGGGGGAATTTAGCGGGGGGAGAGACCCAGTACTTC.

The chain carries TRBV28 and TRBJ1-5; 8 nucleotides match TRBD1. This CDR3 region has 17 residues. The germline V gene encodes CDR1 MDHEN and CDR2 SYDVKM. V lost 4 bases to trimming and J lost 5 bases; unmatched junction nucleotides: 13. CDR3 residues: CASSSGDLYRGDQPQHF. CDR3 bases: TGTGCCAGCAGTTCCGGAGATCTTTACAGGGGGGATCAGCCCCAGCATTTT.

In this sample, this clone turned up a few times. The chain is built from TRBV5-1 and TRBJ2-7; a weak D match, TRBD1 (6 bases). Germline CDR1 reads SGHRS; CDR2 reads YFSETQ. The CDR3 length is 10 residues. The CDR3 sequence is CVVAGAEQYF. CDR3 nucleotides: TGCGTCGTAGCAGGGGCCGAGCAGTACTTC.

This chain connects TRBV18 to TRBJ2-2; 9 bases map to TRBD1. The V gene's germline CDR1 is KGHSH and CDR2 LQKENI. V lost 0 bases to trimming and J lost 4 bases; unmatched junction nucleotides: 3. This CDR3 has 16 amino acids. Here the CDR3 DNA reads TGTGCCAGCTCACCACCGGGACAGGGTGGCACCGGGGAGCTGTTTTTT. Translation gives CASSPPGQGGTGELFF.